This TCR beta chain comes out of a study of blood T cell repertoires in COVID-19. In the study overall: Sites across the United States, Italy and Spain contributed samples from acute and convalescent COVID-19. T cells, B-cell-depleted T cells, or PBMCs supplied cDNA or gDNA.

This clone was observed a handful of times. The identical CDR3 is also encoded by other nucleotide sequences in the sample. Study processing details: Amplified reference gene primers provided the basis for estimating nucleated cell counts. Assay used: immunoSEQ multiplex PCR; TCRdb lists only in-frame clones, some missing. D and trimming were read from the DNA, whereas the V and J calls and clone size are those reported in that table. The profile shows some 100,000 clones, less than 85% of them singletons. The CDR3 consists of 11 residues. V lost 5 bases and J lost 7; bases outside the gene matches: 1.

Material: peripheral blood. The clonotype originates from a woman aged 55-69 years with acute or convalescent COVID-19. The rearrangement joins TRBV12-3 or TRBV12-4 to TRBJ1-2; TRBD1 aligns across 7 bases. CDR3 DNA sequence: TGTGCCAGCAGTCCAGGGGGTGGCTACACCTTC. This encodes CASSPGGGYTF.